This T cell receptor (beta chain) was identified in a study of breast tumors, draining lymph nodes, adjacent tissues. General study points: Tumor repertoires ranked between lymph nodes and nontumor tissue in diversity, with V and J gene preferences. Data fit most tumor T cells coming from lymph node, expanding in tumor.

Each CDR3 protein is one row after TCRdb ran MiXCR on the multiplex PCR reads. The sample has approximately 63,000 distinct CDR3 sequences; roughly 50% are singletons. This clonotype was counted at least ten times. Its antigen is currently unknown. V lost 2 bases, J lost 2 bases, and 7 bases lay in between. This CDR3 is 13 amino acids long. Germline V CDR1 and CDR2: WSHSY, SAAADI. The chain has TRBV10-2 and TRBJ2-7; D unresolved. The sequencing input was breast tumor tissue. The origin of this receptor is a female donor with breast cancer. Some clones in this sample may be carry-over from other donors' samples. The chain's CDR3 is CASSEDWAYEQYF. CDR3 nucleotide sequence: TGCGCCAGCAGTGAGGATTGGGCCTACGAGCAGTACTTC.